Each of the 26 T cell receptor beta chains below was sequenced from the same sample in a study of T cell responses to AZD1222 COVID-19 vaccine. The protocol was immunoSEQ multiplex PCR, while the TCRdb copy is restricted to in-frame clones and leaves out a portion. Here the sample spans 84,000 or so clones, 80% to 90% being singletons. This material consisted of peripheral blood, taken on day 0 of AZD1222 vaccination. All receptors derive from an adult in good health.

This chain joins TRBV7-7 and TRBJ2-1; 10 nucleotides agree with TRBD2. Per germline, CDR1 SSHAT and CDR2 FNYEAQ (reference sequence). The CDR3 sequence is 16 residues long. With V trimmed by 2 bases and J by 7 bases, 8 bases remained unmatched. The CDR3 nucleotides are TGTGCCAGCAGCTTACTTCTAGCGGGAGAGAGTAATGAGCAGTTCTTC. Protein sequence: CASSLLLAGESNEQFF.

This chain links TRBV6-5 with TRBJ2-5; 9 nucleotides agree with TRBD1. J was trimmed by 2 bases and V by 0 bases; bases with no gene match: 1. The CDR3 totals 15 residues. Per the germline V gene, CDR1 is MNHEY and CDR2 is SVGAGI. The CDR3 reads CASSYSTGGQETQYF. In DNA, the CDR3 is TGTGCCAGCAGTTACTCGACAGGGGGTCAAGAGACCCAGTACTTC.

The chain employs TRBV7-2 and TRBJ2-1, with TRBD2 matching 8 bases. This CDR3 is 17 amino acids long. Germline trimming cut 4 bases from V and 0 bases from J; bases unmatched to any gene: 8. Germline V lookup: CDR1 SGHTA, CDR2 FQGNSA. The CDR3 coding sequence is TGTGCCAGCAGCTCAGAAGTAAGCGGGGGCTCCTACAATGAGCAGTTCTTC. Translating gives CASSSEVSGGSYNEQFF.

The CDR3: CASSQGSEGSPLHF. CDR3 DNA sequence: TGCGCCAGCAGCCAAGGGAGTGAGGGTTCACCCCTCCACTTT. This chain connects TRBV4-1 to TRBJ1-6; no reliable D call. Trimming left V 1 base short and J 9 bases short, with 10 bases between. The CDR3 extends over 14 amino acids. Germline V gene lookup returns CDR1 MGHRA and CDR2 YSYEKL.

The count of this clone is one. This chain connects TRBV5-4 to TRBJ1-6; 8 nucleotides match TRBD1. This CDR3 is 17 amino acids long. The junction had 10 bases not matched to a gene; V was cut back by 2 bases and J by 6 bases. Germline V gene lookup returns CDR1 SGHNT and CDR2 YYREEE (reference sequence). The CDR3 DNA sequence: TGTGCCAGCAGCTTTGATCAGGGGGCCAATATTAATTCACCCCTCCACTTT. Translation: CASSFDQGANINSPLHF.

The CDR3 DNA reads as TGTGCCAGCAGTGAACAGGGGACAGGGAAAACTGAAGCTTTCTTT. This encodes CASSEQGTGKTEAFF. V is TRBV2 and J is TRBJ1-1, with 9 bases that match TRBD1. The trim removed 2 bases at V and 5 bases at J, leaving 6 bases unmatched. The CDR3 runs 15 residues. The V gene's germline CDR1 is SNHLY and CDR2 FYNNEI.

The CDR3 DNA sequence: TGTGCCACCTCCAGGGAGGGTAGGGCCGGGGAGCTGTTTTTT. Amino acids: CATSREGRAGELFF. V and J are TRBV10-3 and TRBJ2-2; TRBD2 matches 7 bases. In germline, CDR1 is ENHRY, CDR2 SYGVKD. The CDR3 consists of 14 residues. J was trimmed by 6 bases and V by 10 bases; bases with no gene match: 11.

The chain employs TRBV7-2 and TRBJ1-5; D ambiguous. The CDR3 is 14 amino acids. Trimming took off 4 bases at V and 6 bases at J, with 13 bases between the two ends. The V gene's germline CDR1 is SGHTA and CDR2 FQGNSA. For the CDR3, the DNA is TGTGCCAGCAGCTATCTTCCGGGTGTTCAGCCCCAGCATTTT. Amino acid sequence: CASSYLPGVQPQHF.

This clone was seen only a few times. The V call is TRBV14, the J call TRBJ1-2; D gene unclear. Per the germline V gene, CDR1 is SGHDN and CDR2 is FVKESK. Deletions cut 2 bases from V and 7 bases from J, with 11 bases between. The CDR3 has 13 residues. The CDR3: CASSQPPAVGYTF. The CDR3 nucleotides are TGTGCCAGCAGCCAACCCCCGGCAGTTGGCTACACCTTC.

The chain is built from TRBV5-1 and TRBJ2-3; 7 bases line up with TRBD2. Trimming cost V 3 bases and J 2 bases; bases outside gene matches: 9. This CDR3 region has 16 residues. The germline V gene has CDR1 SGHRS and CDR2 YFSETQ. CDR3 sequence reads: CASSSEGRETTDTQYF. The CDR3 region has the DNA TGCGCCAGCAGCTCGGAAGGGCGGGAGACCACAGATACGCAGTATTTT.

The chain combines TRBV4-1 with TRBJ2-6; no firm D call. CDR1 and CDR2 from the germline V gene are MGHRA and YSYEKL. The CDR3 contains 16 residues. V dropped 1 base and J dropped 2 bases, with 9 bases sitting between them. CDR3 DNA: TGCGCCAGCAGCCAAGTTAAGGGTGCTGGGGCCAACGTCCTGACTTTC. It translates to CASSQVKGAGANVLTF.

This rearrangement joins TRBV28 to TRBJ2-1; 7 bases align to TRBD2. V trimming: 1 base; J trimming: 0 bases; junction bases outside the gene matches: 9. The CDR3 is 18 residues long. Germline CDR1 is MDHEN and CDR2 is SYDVKM. In DNA form, the CDR3 reads TGTGCCAGCAGTTTATCTAGCGGCTTGGGGAGCTCCTACAATGAGCAGTTCTTC. It yields the protein CASSLSSGLGSSYNEQFF. The full variable domain, with the rest looked up from reference TRBV28 and TRBJ2-1, is DVKVTQSSRYLVKRTGEKVFLECVQDMDHENMFWYRQDPGLGLRLIYFSYDVKMKEKGDIPEGYSVSREKKERFSLILESASTNQTSMYLCASSLSSGLGSSYNEQFFGPGTRLTVL.

V and J are TRBV7-9 and TRBJ1-3; the D is unclear. Germline V CDR1 and CDR2: SEHNR, FQNEAQ (reference sequence). This CDR3 has 14 residues. The germline V and J ends were trimmed by 6 bases and 0 bases, with 9 bases remaining between them. CDR3 in amino acids: CASRISYSGNTIYF. The CDR3 nucleotides read TGTGCCAGCAGGATTAGCTACTCTGGAAACACCATATATTTT. The full variable domain, its missing parts supplied by reference TRBV7-9 and TRBJ1-3, is DTGVSQNPRHKITKRGQNVTFRCDPISEHNRLYWYRQTLGQGPEFLTYFQNEAQLEKSRLLSDRFSAERPKGSFSTLEIQRTEQGDSAMYLCASRISYSGNTIYFGEGSWLTVV.

The J gene is TRBJ2-7, the V gene TRBV10-3; 8 bases line up with TRBD1. Trimming at V came to 2 bases and at J to 5 bases, leaving 5 bases not matched to a gene. From germline, CDR1 is ENHRY and CDR2 SYGVKD. The CDR3 runs to 14 residues. The CDR3 sequence is CAISEPDRGNEQYF. In DNA, the CDR3 is TGTGCCATCAGTGAGCCCGACAGGGGTAACGAGCAGTACTTC.

V usage is TRBV28 and J usage is TRBJ2-7, with TRBD1 matching 8 bases. Germline CDR1 reads MDHEN; CDR2 reads SYDVKM. With 3 bases clipped from V and 4 bases from J, the junction kept 14 bases outside the gene matches. The CDR3 has 17 amino acids. The CDR3 sequence is CASSLEPLGQDVYEQYF. The CDR3 DNA sequence: TGTGCCAGCAGTTTGGAGCCTCTGGGACAGGACGTTTACGAGCAGTACTTC. The full variable domain, completed using reference TRBV28 and TRBJ2-7, is DVKVTQSSRYLVKRTGEKVFLECVQDMDHENMFWYRQDPGLGLRLIYFSYDVKMKEKGDIPEGYSVSREKKERFSLILESASTNQTSMYLCASSLEPLGQDVYEQYFGPGTRLTVT.

The rearrangement joins TRBV11-3 to TRBJ2-6; the D gene is possibly TRBD2 (5 bases). V dropped 1 base and J dropped 3 bases, with 13 bases sitting between them. CDR3 length: 17 amino acids. The germline gives CDR1 SGHNT, CDR2 YENEEA. The CDR3 nucleotides read TGTGCCAGCAGCTTAGTGAGTCCGGAGGTTGGGGCCAACGTCCTGACTTTC. It specifies CASSLVSPEVGANVLTF.

The chain combines TRBV21-1 with TRBJ2-2; the listed D gene, TRBD1, was not tested against the DNA. TRBV21-1 is reported as a pseudogene. This CDR3 is built from 17 residues. The CDR3, as DNA: TGTGCCAGCAGCGCCTCCCGGGGACAGGGGTGTAGGGGGGAGCTGTTTTTT. It translates to CASSASRGQGCRGELFF.

The rearrangement links TRBV11-2 to TRBJ2-5; D is unresolved. Germline CDR1 is SGHAT and CDR2 is FQNNGV. The CDR3 has 14 residues. Deletions cut 1 base from V and 6 bases from J, with 12 bases between. The CDR3 nucleotides are TGTGCCAGCAGCTTAGGCCCAACCCCACAGACCCAGTACTTC. Translated, it gives CASSLGPTPQTQYF.

The table lists this clone with a count of one. The rearrangement uses TRBV7-9 and TRBJ2-5; TRBD2 matches at 7 bases. V lost 3 bases to trimming and J lost 2 bases; unmatched junction nucleotides: 3. The germline V gene encodes CDR1 SEHNR and CDR2 FQNEAQ (reference sequence). The CDR3 has 14 amino acids. CDR3: CASSFLAVQETQYF. The CDR3 DNA follows: TGTGCCAGCAGCTTCCTAGCGGTACAAGAGACCCAGTACTTC.

The chain carries TRBV4-2 and TRBJ2-7; 14 bases are a match to TRBD2. Germline lookup yields CDR1 LGHNA and CDR2 YNFKEQ. This CDR3 spans 18 amino acids. The J segment lost 5 bases and the V segment lost 2 bases, leaving 11 bases of the junction unmatched. CDR3 nucleotides: TGTGCCAGCAGCCAAAATGCCGGGACTAGCGGGAGACGGGACGAGCAGTACTTC. This sequence encodes CASSQNAGTSGRRDEQYF.

The rearrangement joins TRBV11-3 to TRBJ2-3; D may be TRBD2 (5 bases). Trimming took 5 bases from V and 3 from J, leaving 12 bases between them. The CDR3 runs to 14 residues. Germline-derived CDR1 and CDR2 are SGHNT and YENEEA. CDR3 protein: CASSHGLTTDTQYF. Here the CDR3 DNA reads TGTGCCAGCAGCCATGGACTGACTACAGATACGCAGTATTTT.

The chain uses TRBV7-2 and TRBJ2-5; 9 positions agree with TRBD2. Germline trimming cut 1 base from V and 1 base from J; bases unmatched to any gene: 4. CDR3 length: 16 amino acids. Germline V gene data show CDR1 as SGHTA and CDR2 as FQGNSA. The CDR3, as DNA: TGTGCCAGCAGCTTAGTGGCTAGCGGGACCCAAGAGACCCAGTACTTC. Amino acid sequence: CASSLVASGTQETQYF.

Here the CDR3 DNA reads TGTGCCAGCAGCTTAACTCCCAATCCGGTTGGGGGGGCTAATGAAAAACTGTTTTTT. Protein sequence: CASSLTPNPVGGANEKLFF. The chain combines TRBV7-8 with TRBJ1-4, with D perhaps TRBD1 (5 bases). The germline V gene has CDR1 SGHVS and CDR2 FQNEAQ. This CDR3 is built from 19 residues. With 2 bases removed from V and 3 bases from J, the gap between germline ends came to 22 bases.

This clone was seen a handful of times. The rearrangement uses TRBV11-2 and TRBJ2-5, with D perhaps matching TRBD1 (5 bases). V was pared by 6 bases and J by 3 bases, with 20 bases between. There are 16 residues in the CDR3. CDR1 and CDR2 from the germline V gene are SGHAT and FQNNGV. CDR3 coding DNA: TGTGCCAGCAGGCCCGGCGGCGGTAGGGGAAAAGAGACCCAGTACTTC. It translates to CASRPGGGRGKETQYF.

The V and J genes are TRBV27 and TRBJ1-6; unclear D gene. Looked up from germline, CDR1 is MNHEY and CDR2 is SMNVEV (reference sequence). With 5 bases removed from V and 10 bases from J, the gap between germline ends came to 9 bases. The CDR3 spans 12 residues. The CDR3 DNA follows: TGTGCCAGCAGTCCTTTTGGATCACCCCTCCACTTT. It encodes CASSPFGSPLHF.

This clone appeared a single time. The CDR3 DNA is TGTGCCAGCAGATTTAGATTCAAGACCGTACTGCCTGGGGGTGGCTACACCTTC. The encoded protein is CASRFRFKTVLPGGGYTF. The chain links TRBV27 to TRBJ1-2, with TRBD1 as a possible D gene (5 bases). CDR1 is MNHEY, CDR2 SMNVEV, per germline (reference sequence). The CDR3 covers 18 residues. V dropped 6 bases and J dropped 7 bases, with 30 bases sitting between them.